Each of the 25 T cell receptor beta chains below was sequenced from the same sample in a study of shared clonotypes between healthy human individuals. Clones were read by immunoSEQ multiplex PCR, and TCRdb kept only the in-frame ones, dropping some. In the table there are about half a million clones, 60% to 80% of which are singletons. The specimen was PBMCs. The source of these receptors is a woman aged 35 to 49 in good health. Some clones in this sample may be carry-over from other donors' samples.

The rearrangement uses TRBV11-1 and TRBJ2-7, with D possibly being TRBD2 (6 bases). Germline CDR1 SGHAT, CDR2 FQDESV (reference sequence). Between the trimmed V and J ends, which lost 0 bases and 2 bases, there was a span of 8 bases. The CDR3 contains 14 residues. The DNA for the CDR3 is TGTGCCAGCAGCTTAGCCTGGGGGGCCTACGAGCAGTACTTC. It specifies CASSLAWGAYEQYF. The whole variable domain, filled in from reference TRBV11-1 and TRBJ2-7, reads EAEVAQSPRYKITEKSQAVAFWCDPISGHATLYWYRQILGQGPELLVQFQDESVVDDSQLPKDRFSAERLKGVDSTLKIQPAELGDSAMYLCASSLAWGAYEQYFGPGTRLTVT.

The chain links TRBV2 to TRBJ2-5; TRBD1 matches 8 bases. The ends lost 6 bases at V and 5 bases at J; junction bases unmatched: 11. This CDR3 comprises 15 residues. The germline gives CDR1 SNHLY, CDR2 FYNNEI. As DNA, the CDR3 is TGTGCCAGCAGCGTACCCGGACAGGGCGGGGAGACCCAGTACTTC. It is translated as CASSVPGQGGETQYF.

The chain carries TRBV19 and TRBJ2-5; 7 bases fit TRBD1. In germline, CDR1 is LNHDA, CDR2 SQIVND (reference sequence). This CDR3 has 13 residues. Trimming removed 6 bases from V and 5 bases from J; junction bases left unmatched: 6. CDR3 protein: CASRTTGLETQYF. CDR3 coding DNA: TGTGCCAGTAGGACGACAGGGTTGGAGACCCAGTACTTC.

As DNA, the CDR3 is TGTGCCAGTAGTATAAGCCTCGGGGAGCTGTTTTTT. This sequence encodes CASSISLGELFF. The chain employs TRBV19 and TRBJ2-2; D gene uncertain. There are 12 residues in the CDR3. The V gene lost 2 bases and the J gene lost 7 bases, with 5 bases spanning the gap. Germline V gene lookup returns CDR1 LNHDA and CDR2 SQIVND (reference sequence). The complete variable domain, with remaining parts taken from reference TRBV19 and TRBJ2-2, reads DGGITQSPKYLFRKEGQNVTLSCEQNLNHDAMYWYRQDPGQGLRLIYYSQIVNDFQKGDIAEGYSVSREKKESFPLTVTSAQKNPTAFYLCASSISLGELFFGEGSRLTVL.

The chain carries TRBV5-6 and TRBJ1-2, with D tentatively TRBD1 (6 bases). V was trimmed by 3 bases and J by 4 bases, leaving 7 bases between them. Germline V lookup: CDR1 SGHDT, CDR2 YYEEEE. The CDR3 is 12 residues long. CDR3 coding DNA: TGTGCCAGCAGCTCAGGGGCCTATGGCTACACCTTC. Its translation: CASSSGAYGYTF.

CDR3 bases: TGTGCCAGCAGTCCTACTATAACGGCGGGGTATGGCTACACCTTC. Translation gives CASSPTITAGYGYTF. The chain recombines TRBV6-5 with TRBJ1-2; D is unclear. This CDR3 has 15 amino acids. V dropped 5 bases and J dropped 5 bases, with 18 bases sitting between them. Germline V CDR1 and CDR2: MNHEY, SVGAGI.

This clone has a handful of counts. The rearrangement joins TRBV28 to TRBJ1-1, with TRBD1 identical over 10 bases. Germline assignment: CDR1 MDHEN and CDR2 SYDVKM. V dropped 3 bases and J dropped 4; count of bases not matched to a gene: 5. CDR3 length: 15 residues. In nucleotides, the CDR3 is TGTGCCAGCAGTTTTGGGACAGGGGTGGGCACTGAAGCTTTCTTT. Its protein is CASSFGTGVGTEAFF. The variable domain in full, with the rest retrieved from reference TRBV28 and TRBJ1-1, is DVKVTQSSRYLVKRTGEKVFLECVQDMDHENMFWYRQDPGLGLRLIYFSYDVKMKEKGDIPEGYSVSREKKERFSLILESASTNQTSMYLCASSFGTGVGTEAFFGQGTRLTVV.

The V gene is TRBV5-5, the J gene TRBJ1-1, with 10 positions matching TRBD1. Looked up from germline, CDR1 is SGHKS and CDR2 is YYEKEE (reference sequence). After removal of 4 bases from V and 8 bases from J, the junction contained 8 bases not matched to a gene. This CDR3 is built from 14 residues. Here the CDR3 DNA reads TGTGCCAGCAGCGCCCCGACAGGGGGCGAGGAAGCTTTCTTT. It encodes CASSAPTGGEEAFF.

V gene TRBV2 combines with J gene TRBJ2-3; tentatively, D is TRBD2 (7 bases). Trimming removed 4 bases at V and 4 bases at J, with 15 bases between. Per germline, CDR1 SNHLY and CDR2 FYNNEI. The CDR3 sequence is 15 residues long. CDR3 loop: CASSVGGRGADTQYF. The DNA of the CDR3 is TGTGCCAGCAGTGTAGGAGGGAGGGGGGCAGATACGCAGTATTTT.

The chain uses TRBV28 and TRBJ1-5; D is unresolved. The V and J ends lost 6 bases and 6 bases respectively, with 12 bases between them. This CDR3 spans 13 amino acids. The germline CDR1 and CDR2 sequences are MDHEN and SYDVKM. CDR3 residues: CASRGGRIQPQHF. CDR3 DNA sequence: TGTGCCAGCAGGGGAGGCCGAATTCAGCCCCAGCATTTT.

This chain connects TRBV7-8 to TRBJ1-3, with D tentatively TRBD1 (6 bases). This CDR3 has 17 amino acids. CDR1 SGHVS and CDR2 FQNEAQ come from the germline V gene. With 0 bases removed from V and 0 bases from J, the gap between germline ends came to 12 bases. The CDR3 loop reads CASSLAQGQISGNTIYF. The CDR3 nucleotides read TGTGCCAGCAGCTTAGCGCAGGGGCAAATCTCTGGAAACACCATATATTTT.

The J gene is TRBJ2-7, the V gene TRBV28; 9 nucleotides agree with TRBD1. This CDR3 comprises 15 residues. Germline values: CDR1 MDHEN, CDR2 SYDVKM. J gave up 6 bases and V 6 bases, and 12 bases lay outside the gene matches. The CDR3 DNA reads TGTGCCAGCAGAGGGGACGGGACAGGGCAGGGCGAGCAGTACTTC. Its translation: CASRGDGTGQGEQYF.

The CDR3 DNA reads TGCGCCAGCAGTGAGCTGGCAGGGCCCCCGTACGAGCAGTACTTC. It specifies CASSELAGPPYEQYF. The rearrangement links TRBV10-2 to TRBJ2-7; a weak D match, TRBD1 (5 bases). Trimming stripped 2 bases from V and 4 bases from J, with 15 bases between. The germline V gene has CDR1 WSHSY and CDR2 SAAADI. This CDR3 has 15 amino acids.

V usage is TRBV5-6 and J usage is TRBJ1-2; the D is unclear. The CDR3 covers 13 residues. With 0 bases removed from V and 8 bases from J, the gap between germline ends came to 11 bases. Looked up from germline, CDR1 is SGHDT and CDR2 is YYEEEE. CDR3 in amino acids: CASSLEAWRGYTF. The CDR3 nucleotides read TGTGCCAGCAGCTTGGAGGCCTGGAGGGGCTACACCTTC.

This sequence joins TRBV28 and TRBJ1-1; TRBD1 matches 8 bases. Germline CDR1 is MDHEN and CDR2 is SYDVKM. The length of the CDR3 is 14 residues. The V segment lost 7 bases and the J segment 0 bases; nucleotides outside the gene matches: 4. CDR3 in amino acids: CASTRDRLNTEAFF. CDR3 coding DNA: TGTGCCAGCACTCGGGACAGGTTGAACACTGAAGCTTTCTTT.

The V gene is TRBV7-6, the J gene TRBJ2-5; 9 bases fit TRBD2. CDR3 size: 16 residues. CDR1 and CDR2 (germline): SGHVS, FNYEAQ. Trimming took 4 bases from V and 4 from J; bases not matched to a gene: 10. CDR3 nucleotide sequence: TGTGCCAGCAGCTCCCGCTACGCGCGGGGGGGAGAGACCCAGTACTTC. Amino acid sequence: CASSSRYARGGETQYF.

This clone was observed a few times. The V gene is TRBV21-1, the J gene TRBJ1-5. TRBV21-1 is tagged as a pseudogene. The CDR3 loop spans 15 amino acids. DNA for the CDR3: TGTGCCAGCACCATAGGGAGATGGGGCAATCAGCCCCAGCATTTT. Its protein is CASTIGRWGNQPQHF.

This chain joins TRBV7-8 and TRBJ2-5; D ambiguous. CDR3 length: 16 amino acids. Trimming took 2 bases from V and 1 from J, leaving 14 bases between them. Germline assignment: CDR1 SGHVS and CDR2 FQNEAQ. CDR3 region: CASSLSRREFQETQYF. In DNA form, the CDR3 reads TGTGCCAGCAGCTTAAGTCGTCGTGAATTCCAAGAGACCCAGTACTTC.

This chain connects TRBV28 to TRBJ2-5; 8 nucleotides align to TRBD2. V shed 6 bases and J 3 bases; nucleotides not matched to a gene: 9. This CDR3 has 15 residues. Germline CDR1 reads MDHEN; CDR2 reads SYDVKM. The chain's CDR3 is CASSGLAATEETQYF. The CDR3 DNA reads TGTGCCAGCAGCGGACTAGCAGCGACCGAAGAGACCCAGTACTTC.

The J gene is TRBJ2-7, the V gene TRBV11-2, with D possibly being TRBD2 (6 bases). Between the trimmed V and J ends, which lost 8 bases and 6 bases, there was a span of 23 bases. The CDR3 spans 15 residues. Germline V CDR1 and CDR2: SGHAT, FQNNGV. CDR3 nucleotides: TGTGCCAGCGGTTATAGCGGACCTACACCACGCGAGCAGTACTTC. Its protein is CASGYSGPTPREQYF.

This clone was seen a few times. This chain links TRBV29-1 with TRBJ1-1; unclear D gene. The CDR3 is 13 amino acids. Trimming left V 6 bases short and J 0 bases short, with 11 bases between. Germline values: CDR1 SQVTM, CDR2 ANQGSEA. CDR3 sequence (DNA): TGCAGCGTGCCCCCGGTCATGAACACTGAAGCTTTCTTT. Protein product: CSVPPVMNTEAFF.

V is TRBV5-1 and J is TRBJ2-1; 13 bases align to TRBD2. Germline loops: CDR1 SGHRS, CDR2 YFSETQ. The CDR3 covers 16 residues. The J segment lost 7 bases and the V segment lost 4 bases, leaving 8 bases of the junction unmatched. For the CDR3, the DNA is TGCGCCAGCAGCGTACCCGGGACTAGCGGGATGAATGAGCAGTTCTTC. Translated: CASSVPGTSGMNEQFF.

This clone was picked up a small number of times. This chain uses TRBV5-1 with TRBJ2-2; 11 bases are shared with TRBD2. Per germline, CDR1 SGHRS and CDR2 YFSETQ. V shed 4 bases, J shed 4 bases, and the junction held 12 bases outside the gene matches. The CDR3 is 18 amino acids. This CDR3 reads CASSLRLAGFGGTGELFF. In DNA, the CDR3 is TGCGCCAGCAGCCTCAGACTAGCGGGATTCGGGGGCACCGGGGAGCTGTTTTTT.

This clone was seen just once. The chain employs TRBV15 and TRBJ2-1, with 8 bases matching TRBD2. The length of the CDR3 is 17 residues. Germline V gives CDR1 LNHNV, CDR2 YYDKDF (reference sequence). V was pared by 0 bases and J by 4 bases, with 8 bases of the junction left unmatched. CDR3 nucleotide sequence: TGTGCCACCAGCAGAGATCTGGCTAGCGGGTTTTACAATGAGCAGTTCTTC. Translating it yields CATSRDLASGFYNEQFF.

The rearrangement links TRBV29-1 to TRBJ2-7; no reliable D call. The V gene lost 6 bases and the J gene lost 4 bases, with 19 bases spanning the gap. Germline CDR1 SQVTM, CDR2 ANQGSEA. This CDR3 is 14 amino acids long. The CDR3, as DNA: TGCAGCGTCGAGCTGCGTCACCGAGGTTACGAGCAGTACTTC. Protein: CSVELRHRGYEQYF.